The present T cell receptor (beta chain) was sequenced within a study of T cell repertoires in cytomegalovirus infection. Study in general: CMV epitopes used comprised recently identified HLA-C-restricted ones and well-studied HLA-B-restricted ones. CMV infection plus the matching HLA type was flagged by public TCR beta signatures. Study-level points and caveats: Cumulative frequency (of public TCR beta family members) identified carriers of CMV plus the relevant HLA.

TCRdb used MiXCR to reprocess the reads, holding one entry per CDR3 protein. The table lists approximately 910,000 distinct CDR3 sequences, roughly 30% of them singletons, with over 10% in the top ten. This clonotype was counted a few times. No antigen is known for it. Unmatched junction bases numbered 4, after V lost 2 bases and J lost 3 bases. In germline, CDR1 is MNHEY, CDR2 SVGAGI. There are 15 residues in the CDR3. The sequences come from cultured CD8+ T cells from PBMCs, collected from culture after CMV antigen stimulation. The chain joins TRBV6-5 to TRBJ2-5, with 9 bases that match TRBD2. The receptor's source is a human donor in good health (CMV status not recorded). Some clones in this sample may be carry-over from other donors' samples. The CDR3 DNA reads TGTGCCAGCAGTTACGGGGCTAGCGGGGAAGAGACCCAGTACTTC. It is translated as CASSYGASGEETQYF.